This T cell receptor (beta chain) was captured in a study of blood T cell repertoires in COVID-19. Study background: The study drew acute and convalescent COVID-19 samples from the United States, Italy and Spain. Sources were T cells, B-cell-depleted T cells, or PBMCs; the material itself was cDNA or gDNA.

How the authors handled the data: It was from reference gene primer amplification that nucleated cell counts were estimated. Sequencing used immunoSEQ multiplex PCR; TCRdb keeps in-frame clones, though not all of them. The DNA gave D and trimming, while V, J and clone size come from that table. Among 290,000 or so clones listed, 87% were seen once. Trimming pared 10 bases from V and 7 bases from J, leaving 13 bases between. The CDR3 is made up of 12 amino acids. The source is a man between 18 and 29 years old with active or convalescent COVID-19. Sequenced input: peripheral blood. This chain uses TRBV12-3 or TRBV12-4 with TRBJ1-4; D not certain. In DNA form, the CDR3 reads TGTGCCACCTCTTGGGCGGGTGAAAAACTGTTTTTT. Translated, it gives CATSWAGEKLFF.